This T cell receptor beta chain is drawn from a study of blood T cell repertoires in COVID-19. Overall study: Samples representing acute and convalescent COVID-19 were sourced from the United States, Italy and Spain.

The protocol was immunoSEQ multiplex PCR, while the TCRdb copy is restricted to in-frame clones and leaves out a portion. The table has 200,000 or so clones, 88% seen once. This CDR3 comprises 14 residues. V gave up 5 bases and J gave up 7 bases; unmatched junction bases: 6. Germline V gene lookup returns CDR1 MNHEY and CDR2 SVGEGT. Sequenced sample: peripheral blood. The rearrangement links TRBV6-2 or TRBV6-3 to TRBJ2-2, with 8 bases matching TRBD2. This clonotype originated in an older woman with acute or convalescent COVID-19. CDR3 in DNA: TGTGCCAGCAGTCGAAGCGGGAGACTCGGGGAGCTGTTTTTT. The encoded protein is CASSRSGRLGELFF.